A selection of T cell receptor beta chains follows, all from one sample in a study of blood T cell repertoires in COVID-19. Sequencing used immunoSEQ multiplex PCR; TCRdb keeps in-frame clones, though not all of them. In the table there are 300,000 or so clones, roughly 88% of which are singletons. Sequenced input: peripheral blood. The receptors were sampled from a woman aged 30 to 39 with COVID-19, enrolled during active disease. The CDR3 runs from the conserved cysteine through the conserved F or W. The D gene is left open where the match is weak. Clone size is shown for a subset of rows, as once, few, many or a class of expanded clone.

size	J	V	D	DNA	CDR3
NA	TRBJ2-5	TRBV19	TRBD1	TGTGCCAGTAGTACTGGACAGGTCCAAGAGACCCAGTACTTC	CASSTGQVQETQYF
NA	TRBJ1-5	TRBV5-8	TRBD1	TGTGCCAGCAGCTACCGGGACAGGGGGCAGCGCAATCAGCCCCAGCATTTT	CASSYRDRGQRNQPQHF
NA	TRBJ1-5	TRBV27	NA	TGTGCCAGCAGTTTATCGGGTGACAGCCATCAGCCCCAGCATTTT	CASSLSGDSHQPQHF
few	TRBJ1-6	TRBV27	NA	TGTGCCAGCAGTTTACTAGGGGGTAATTCACCCCTCCACTTT	CASSLLGGNSPLHF
NA	TRBJ1-2	TRBV6-5	NA	NA	CASSSSDSWNYGYTF
NA	TRBJ1-2	TRBV28	TRBD1	TGTGCCAGCGGAAACCCGCGTCAGGACAGGGGAGAGTACACCTTC	CASGNPRQDRGEYTF
NA	TRBJ1-2	TRBV28	TRBD1	TGTGCCAGCAGCCTGACAGGGATCCCCTATGGCTACACCTTC	CASSLTGIPYGYTF
NA	TRBJ2-7	TRBV6-1	TRBD2	TGTGCCAGCAGTGGAATAGGGGGTCTAGCGGGAGTTGGGTACGAGCAGTACTTC	CASSGIGGLAGVGYEQYF
NA	TRBJ2-4	TRBV10-2	TRBD2	TGCGCCAGCGGGGGGGATGGCATTCAGTACTTC	CASGGDGIQYF
NA	TRBJ2-7	TRBV29-1	NA	TGCAGCGTTGATAAGGGGGATTCCTACGAGCAGTACTTC	CSVDKGDSYEQYF
NA	TRBJ1-1	TRBV12-3/TRBV12-4	TRBD1	TGTGCCAGCAGTCTCGAGGGACAGACGCGAGCTTTCTTT	CASSLEGQTRAFF
NA	TRBJ1-2	TRBV11-2	NA	TGTGCCAGCAGCTTAGGCCCCTCTTATAGCGGCTACACCTTC	CASSLGPSYSGYTF
NA	TRBJ1-1	TRBV27	NA	TGTGCCAGCAGTTCCCTAGGATCAGGGGAACAAGCTTTCTTT	CASSSLGSGEQAFF
once	TRBJ1-2	TRBV2	TRBD1	TGTGCCAGCAAACTGACAGGGGACGGCCATGGCTACACCTTC	CASKLTGDGHGYTF
once	TRBJ1-2	TRBV10-3	TRBD1	TGTGCCATCAGTTCGACAGGGGAAAACTATGGCTACACCTTC	CAISSTGENYGYTF
NA	TRBJ1-5	TRBV2	NA	TGTGCCAGTTCGTGGGGCGGCCAGCCCCAGCATTTT	CASSWGGQPQHF
once	TRBJ2-7	TRBV11-2	NA	TGTGCCAGCAGCTTAGACAGGGAAGACGAGCAGTACTTC	CASSLDREDEQYF
NA	TRBJ2-5	TRBV3-1/TRBV3-2	NA	TGTGCCAGCAGCCAATGGACAGTCCAAGAGACCCAGTACTTC	CASSQWTVQETQYF
NA	TRBJ1-2	TRBV7-9	NA	TGTGCCAGCAGCTTACCTACTAACTATGGCTACACCTTC	CASSLPTNYGYTF
NA	TRBJ1-2	TRBV19	NA	TGTGCCAGTAGTATAAAGGCAGACGGGAAAGGCTACACCTTC	CASSIKADGKGYTF
once	TRBJ1-3	TRBV9	TRBD1	TGTGCCAGCAGCGGAGGATACAGGGGTCGAAACACCATATATTTT	CASSGGYRGRNTIYF
many	TRBJ1-1	TRBV30	NA	TGTGCCTGGAGTCCTACCCGAGAAGCTTTCTTT	CAWSPTREAFF
NA	TRBJ1-2	TRBV13	TRBD1	TGTGCCAGCAGCCTACAGGGGCAGTGGTATGGCTACACCTTC	CASSLQGQWYGYTF
NA	TRBJ2-2	TRBV10-2	TRBD2	TGCGCCACCACTAGCGGGAGACGAAGGGCCGGGGAGCTGTTTTTT	CATTSGRRRAGELFF
NA	TRBJ1-3	TRBV28	NA	TGTGCCAGCAGACTCCAGGGCTCAGGAAACACCATATATTTT	CASRLQGSGNTIYF
NA	TRBJ1-1	TRBV5-4	NA	TGTGCCAGCAGCCCCGGACGGAGGATGAACACTGAAGCTTTCTTT	CASSPGRRMNTEAFF
NA	TRBJ1-1	TRBV4-2	TRBD1	TGTGCCAGCAGCCAGGTTGACAGGGGGCCGACTGAAGCTTTCTTT	CASSQVDRGPTEAFF
NA	TRBJ1-2	TRBV27	TRBD1	TGTGCCAGCGGCAGGACAGGGGGTTCCTATGGCTACACCTTC	CASGRTGGSYGYTF
NA	TRBJ1-2	TRBV9	NA	TGTGCCAGCAGCGCCCCTCGACAGAGGACAGCGGTTTATGGCTACACCTTC	CASSAPRQRTAVYGYTF
NA	TRBJ1-1	TRBV3-1/TRBV3-2	NA	TGTGCCAGCAGCCAAGAGGAGTTCCGGGGAGCAGGTGAAGCTTTCTTT	CASSQEEFRGAGEAFF
few	TRBJ2-7	TRBV5-5	NA	TGTGCCAGCAGCTTGGCCCCTAGCGCTCACTACGAGCAGTACTTC	CASSLAPSAHYEQYF
NA	TRBJ2-1	TRBV29-1	TRBD2	TGCAGCGTCTCACCCCGGGGGGGGTCCTACAATGAGCAGTTCTTC	CSVSPRGGSYNEQFF
NA	TRBJ2-3	TRBV19	NA	TGTGCTTCCGCGGCGTCCGGTGGCACAGATACGCAGTATTTT	CASAASGGTDTQYF
once	TRBJ1-2	TRBV5-6	NA	TGTGCCAGCAGCTTGTCTATAGACCAGGGTCGCGGCTACACCTTC	CASSLSIDQGRGYTF
once	TRBJ2-7	TRBV29-1	NA	TGCAGCGCCCTGGGAGCGGGTAGCTCGGGGAATTACGAGCAGTACTTC	CSALGAGSSGNYEQYF
NA	TRBJ1-3	TRBV9	TRBD1	TGTGCCAGCAGCGTAGGGACAGGGTTAAGCTCTGGAAACACCATATATTTT	CASSVGTGLSSGNTIYF
few	TRBJ2-1	TRBV12-3/TRBV12-4	NA	TGTGCCAGCAGTCCGCAGAATGATGAGCAGTTCTTC	CASSPQNDEQFF
NA	TRBJ2-7	TRBV10-2	TRBD2	TGCGCCAGCAGTACGACTAGCGGACCCTACGAGCAGTACTTC	CASSTTSGPYEQYF
NA	TRBJ1-1	TRBV5-6	NA	TGTGCCAGCAGCTTGGTCCCAGGGGACACTGAAGCTTTCTTT	CASSLVPGDTEAFF
NA	TRBJ2-1	TRBV28	TRBD2	TGTGCCAGCAGTTTATTCGGCCTAGCGGGAATGGATGAGCAGTTCTTC	CASSLFGLAGMDEQFF
NA	TRBJ2-1	TRBV11-2	NA	TGTGCCAGCAGCTCCTTCAGCAGGGGCAATGAGCAGTTCTTC	CASSSFSRGNEQFF
once	TRBJ1-2	TRBV30	NA	TGTGCCTGGTTAACAGGTCACTATGGCTACACCTTC	CAWLTGHYGYTF
NA	TRBJ2-1	TRBV10-3	NA	TGTGCCATCAGTGAGTCACCGGGCTCCTACAATGAGCAGTTCTTC	CAISESPGSYNEQFF
NA	TRBJ2-7	TRBV28	NA	TGTGCCAGCAACACCGGTACAGGCGAGCAGTACTTC	CASNTGTGEQYF
NA	TRBJ1-3	TRBV2	NA	TGTGCCAGCATCCGGGACATCACCTCTGGAAACACCATATATTTT	CASIRDITSGNTIYF
NA	TRBJ2-1	TRBV10-2	NA	TGCGCCAGCAGTGACCTCTGGACTATAGCGGAAAGGAGCTCCTACAATGAGCAGTTCTTC	CASSDLWTIAERSSYNEQFF
NA	TRBJ1-5	TRBV30	NA	TGTGCCTGGAGTGGGCCGGAATTAATTCGACAGGCCAATCAGCCCCAGCATTTT	CAWSGPELIRQANQPQHF
NA	TRBJ1-5	TRBV4-1	NA	TGCGCCAGCAGCCAAGTCCTGTCGAGGGACAATCAGCCCCAGCATTTT	CASSQVLSRDNQPQHF
NA	TRBJ1-4	TRBV15	NA	TGTGCCACCAGCAGAGCGGACAGCCTTAATGAAAAACTGTTTTTT	CATSRADSLNEKLFF
NA	TRBJ2-1	TRBV4-1	TRBD2	TGCGCCAGCAGCCAAACTAGCGGAAGCTACAATGAGCAGTTCTTC	CASSQTSGSYNEQFF
NA	TRBJ2-1	TRBV13	NA	TGTGCCAGCAGCTCCCCAGGGGGGTACAATGAGCAGTTCTTC	CASSSPGGYNEQFF
NA	TRBJ2-3	TRBV29-1	NA	TGCAGCGTTGTGCCGGGTACAGATACGCAGTATTTT	CSVVPGTDTQYF
NA	TRBJ1-1	TRBV19	NA	TGTGCCACCGGAGCGGGCGCAGGTAGCCCTGAAGCTTTCTTT	CATGAGAGSPEAFF
once	TRBJ2-2	TRBV25-1	NA	TGTGCCAGCAGTGACCCCATGTGGGGCTCAAGGACCGGGGAGCTGTTTTTT	CASSDPMWGSRTGELFF